The rows below give T cell receptor beta chains drawn from one sample of a study of blood T cell repertoires in COVID-19. Measured with immunoSEQ multiplex PCR; TCRdb has only the in-frame clones, and not every one. The table has 90,000 or so clones, around 87% seen once; the top ten hold 15% to 20%. Specimen: peripheral blood. The source of these receptors is a human donor in a cohort sampled during active COVID-19. The CDR3 runs from the conserved cysteine through the conserved F or W. D genes are given only for firm matches. Some rows mark clone size as missing; the rest say once, few, many or name a class of expanded clone.

NA	TRBJ2-5	TRBD1	TRBV7-2	TGTGCCAGCAGCCTGGACAGGGGAGGGGAGACCCAGTACTTC	CASSLDRGGETQYF
NA	TRBJ2-5	TRBD2	TRBV24-1	TGTGCCACCAGTGACCGGACTAGCGGGATGCAAGAGACCCAGTACTTC	CATSDRTSGMQETQYF
NA	TRBJ1-2	NA	TRBV7-9	TGTGCCAGCAGCTTAAACAGGGACAAGGGTGGCTACACCTTC	CASSLNRDKGGYTF
few	TRBJ1-6	NA	TRBV30	TGTGCCTGGGTCCCCAGGGCGAGCTCCTATAATTCACCCCTCCACTTT	CAWVPRASSYNSPLHF
NA	TRBJ1-6	TRBD1	TRBV5-5	TGTGCCAGCAGCTCGACAGGGCCAAATTCACCCCTCCACTTT	CASSSTGPNSPLHF
NA	TRBJ1-1	NA	TRBV10-3	TGTGCCATCGGAGTGGGGGCGGAGAACACTGAAGCTTTCTTT	CAIGVGAENTEAFF
few	TRBJ1-5	NA	TRBV14	TGTGCCAGCAGCCAAGTGGTCCGGGGGGGACTTTATAGCAATCAGCCCCAGCATTTT	CASSQVVRGGLYSNQPQHF
NA	TRBJ2-7	NA	TRBV27	TGTGCCAGCAGACCCTTAGGGGACTACGAGCAGTACTTC	CASRPLGDYEQYF
NA	TRBJ1-6	TRBD1	TRBV24-1	TGTGCCACCAGTGATTCCCGGACAGGCGCTTCGTCACCCCTCCACTTT	CATSDSRTGASSPLHF
NA	TRBJ2-1	NA	TRBV7-9	TGTGCCAGCAGCCATCGGAGATGGCAGCGTGCCTACAATGAGCAGTTCTTC	CASSHRRWQRAYNEQFF
NA	TRBJ2-1	TRBD2	TRBV5-1	TGCGCCAGCAGCTTGAGACTAGCGGCAGATGAGCAGTTCTTC	CASSLRLAADEQFF
NA	TRBJ1-4	TRBD1	TRBV15	TGTGCCACCAGCCTGGACAGGGGTGGGGAAAAACTGTTTTTT	CATSLDRGGEKLFF
NA	TRBJ2-5	NA	TRBV30	TGTGCCTGGAGCCGTCGTAAAGAGACCCAGTACTTC	CAWSRRKETQYF
NA	TRBJ1-5	NA	TRBV21-1	TGTGCCAGCAGCATTTTACAGGGGGGAAGCAATCAGCCCCAGCATTTT	CASSILQGGSNQPQHF
NA	TRBJ1-6	TRBD1	TRBV4-1	TGCGCCAGCAGCCAAGGACTAACAGGGGTTAATTCACCCCTCCACTTT	CASSQGLTGVNSPLHF
few	TRBJ2-2	NA	TRBV7-9	TGTGCCAGCAGCCCCGACAGCCCGAGGACCGGGGAGCTGTTTTTT	CASSPDSPRTGELFF
NA	TRBJ1-1	NA	TRBV12-3/TRBV12-4	TGTGCCAGTAAGCGCACTACCCAAGCTTTCTTT	CASKRTTQAFF
NA	TRBJ2-5	TRBD1	TRBV10-3	TGTGCCATCAGAGAGGGACAGGAAGAGACCCAGTACTTC	CAIREGQEETQYF
few	TRBJ1-1	NA	TRBV12-3/TRBV12-4	TGTGCCAGCAGTTTCCAGAACACTGAAGCTTTCTTT	CASSFQNTEAFF
NA	TRBJ2-1	NA	TRBV7-9	TGTGCCAGCAGCTTAGGGACATTTGATGAGCAGTTCTTC	CASSLGTFDEQFF
few	TRBJ2-7	NA	TRBV6-6	TGTGCCAGCAGCCGACTCGGAGAGTACTACGAGCAGTACTTC	CASSRLGEYYEQYF
NA	TRBJ2-3	TRBD2	TRBV7-2	TGTGCCAGCAGCTTAGCCGGTACTAGCGGAGGCACAGATACGCAGTATTTT	CASSLAGTSGGTDTQYF
NA	TRBJ2-5	TRBD1	TRBV6-6	TGTGCCAGCAGTTACGGAAAACAGGGGGTGGGAGAGACCCAGTACTTC	CASSYGKQGVGETQYF
NA	TRBJ1-2	TRBD1	TRBV11-2	TGTGCCAGCAGCTTAGTCCTGGACAGGAGCTATGGCTACACCTTC	CASSLVLDRSYGYTF
NA	TRBJ2-7	TRBD1	TRBV24-1	TGTGCCACCAGTGCTGGCGGGACAGGGGTCAACGAGCAGTACTTC	CATSAGGTGVNEQYF
NA	TRBJ2-7	TRBD1	TRBV30	TGTGCCTGCGGACAGGGGCGGATCTACGAGCAGTACTTC	CACGQGRIYEQYF
NA	TRBJ2-5	NA	TRBV5-4	TGTGCCAGCAGCTTGGCCCAACAGGTCCAAGAGACCCAGTACTTC	CASSLAQQVQETQYF
once	TRBJ2-5	TRBD1	TRBV5-8	TGTGCCAGCAGCGTAGGGACAGTCGGGCTGAAAGAGACCCAGTACTTC	CASSVGTVGLKETQYF
once	TRBJ1-2	TRBD1	TRBV5-1	TGCGCCAGCAGCTTCCCGGGACAGGGAGATGGCTACACCTTC	CASSFPGQGDGYTF
NA	TRBJ1-4	TRBD1	TRBV18	TGTGCCAGCTCACTACGACAGGGACTCAATGAAAAACTGTTTTTT	CASSLRQGLNEKLFF
few	TRBJ1-2	NA	TRBV7-5	TGTGTCAGAAGCTTAGTCTTAGAATTGGATGGCTACACCTTC	CVRSLVLELDGYTF
NA	TRBJ1-5	NA	TRBV6-5	TGTGCCAGCGCCCTATCGCTCCAGCCCCAGCATTTT	CASALSLQPQHF
NA	TRBJ2-7	TRBD1	TRBV2	TGTGCCAGCGACCGGGACAGGCGGCGCGAGCAGTACTTC	CASDRDRRREQYF
many	TRBJ1-5	NA	TRBV4-3	TGCGCCAGCAGCCAAGATTGGCATCAGCCCCAGCATTTT	CASSQDWHQPQHF
few	TRBJ1-5	NA	TRBV3-1/TRBV3-2	TGTGCCAGCAGCCAAGATGGGACCCGGGGGTCGCATTTT	CASSQDGTRGSHF
once	TRBJ1-1	NA	TRBV7-3	TGTGCCAGCAGCTTACGAGGGAACACTGAAGCTTTCTTT	CASSLRGNTEAFF
NA	TRBJ2-7	TRBD1	TRBV12-5	TGTGCTAGTGCCCTGGGGACAGGGAGTTACGAGCAGTACTTC	CASALGTGSYEQYF
NA	TRBJ2-5	NA	TRBV7-9	TGTGCCAGCAGCTTAATCGACAGACAAGAGACCCAGTACTTC	CASSLIDRQETQYF
few	TRBJ1-2	NA	TRBV19	TGTGCCAGTACGGGAGGTAACTATGGCTACACCTTC	CASTGGNYGYTF
NA	TRBJ1-3	TRBD1	TRBV6-5	TGTGCCAGCAGGGACAGGGTCAAGGGCAACACCATATATTTT	CASRDRVKGNTIYF
NA	TRBJ2-1	NA	TRBV27	TGTGCCAGCAGTATTGGGAGAAATGAGCAGTTCTTC	CASSIGRNEQFF
NA	TRBJ1-2	TRBD1	TRBV27	TGTGCCAGCAACCCATATCGACAGGGCGGAGGCTACACCTTC	CASNPYRQGGGYTF
NA	TRBJ2-3	NA	TRBV3-1/TRBV3-2	TGTGCCAGCAGCCCCCATTTGGATACGCAGTATTTT	CASSPHLDTQYF
NA	TRBJ1-2	NA	TRBV12-3/TRBV12-4	TGTGCCAGCAGTACCGCGGGGGGCTACACCTTC	CASSTAGGYTF
NA	TRBJ2-3	TRBD2	TRBV4-3	TGCGCCAGCAGCCCTCTGGCCAGCGGGGGGGATACAGATACGCAGTATTTT	CASSPLASGGDTDTQYF
few	TRBJ1-6	NA	TRBV27	TGTGCCAGCAGTTTACTCTGGACAGCGAAAAATTCACCCCTCCACTTT	CASSLLWTAKNSPLHF
NA	TRBJ2-5	TRBD2	TRBV7-2	TGTGCCAGCACAATAGCGGGGAACGGAGAGACCCAGTACTTC	CASTIAGNGETQYF
NA	TRBJ1-5	NA	TRBV19	TGTGCCAGTAGCTCAGAACAGGGTTGGAATCAGCCCCAGCATTTT	CASSSEQGWNQPQHF
once	TRBJ2-5	NA	TRBV5-4	TGTGCCAGCAGCTTGGCCCTACGGTTGGAGACCCAGTACTTC	CASSLALRLETQYF
NA	TRBJ2-5	TRBD1	TRBV7-2	TGTGCCAGCAGCTTATCCGCGGGACAGGGCGGAGAGACCCAGTACTTC	CASSLSAGQGGETQYF
NA	TRBJ1-5	NA	TRBV4-3	TGCGCCAGCAGCCAAGATCGCGGGGGAGGCGAGGGCAATCAGCCCCAGCATTTT	CASSQDRGGGEGNQPQHF
NA	TRBJ2-5	NA	TRBV9	TGTGCCAGCAGCCCACTTATAGGGGGCCAAGAGACCCAGTACTTC	CASSPLIGGQETQYF
NA	TRBJ1-1	TRBD1	TRBV5-1	TGCGCCAGCGGCAAGGGACAGTCCGTCACTGAAGCTTTCTTT	CASGKGQSVTEAFF
NA	TRBJ1-2	TRBD1	TRBV28	TGTGCCAGCAGTTTTCGTGGACAGGAGTCCGGCTACACCTTC	CASSFRGQESGYTF
few	TRBJ1-2	NA	TRBV18	TGTGCCAGCTCACCACCGGGACAACGGGGTGGCTACACCTTC	CASSPPGQRGGYTF
NA	TRBJ2-5	NA	TRBV4-2	TGTGCCAGCAGCCCCTCGAGGGAGACCCAGTACTTC	CASSPSRETQYF
NA	TRBJ2-3	TRBD2	TRBV20-1	TGCAGTGCTAGTGCGACTAGCGGGCTGGCGGATACGCAGTATTTT	CSASATSGLADTQYF
NA	TRBJ1-1	NA	TRBV14	TGTGCCAGCAGCCAACTACAGGGAAGGAACACTGAAGCTTTCTTT	CASSQLQGRNTEAFF
NA	TRBJ2-1	TRBD2	TRBV9	TGTGCCAGCAGCGCAACTAGCGGGTCCTACAATGAGCAGTTCTTC	CASSATSGSYNEQFF
NA	TRBJ2-7	NA	TRBV6-6	TGTGCCAGCAGTCAAGTCCAGATCTCCTCGTACGAGCAGTACTTC	CASSQVQISSYEQYF